The 20 T cell receptor beta chains below were found in one sample sequenced in a study of early T cells in non-severe SARS-CoV-2 infection. MiXCR, applied by TCRdb to the 5' RACE reads, yields one record per CDR3 protein. The sample shows roughly 58,000 distinct CDR3 sequences, roughly 11% of them seen only once. The sequencing input was whole blood. These receptors all stem from an adult who was a healthcare worker with PCR-confirmed SARS-CoV-2 infection or an uninfected control (not recorded which).

The chain combines TRBV7-9 with TRBJ1-2; no firm D call. Germline values: CDR1 SEHNR, CDR2 FQNEAQ (reference sequence). V was trimmed by 1 base and J by 3 bases, leaving 0 bases between them. The CDR3 runs to 11 residues. In DNA form, the CDR3 reads TGTGCCAGCAGCTTAGACTATGGCTACACCTTC. Translation: CASSLDYGYTF.

The chain uses TRBV14 and TRBJ2-5, with D tentatively TRBD1 (6 bases). Germline values: CDR1 SGHDN, CDR2 FVKESK. The V gene lost 1 base and the J gene lost 0 bases, with 12 bases spanning the gap. This CDR3 is built from 16 residues. As DNA, the CDR3 is TGTGCCAGCAGCCAAGGCCCAGGGACAAACCAAGAGACCCAGTACTTC. As protein: CASSQGPGTNQETQYF.

This clonotype was detected ten times or more. The chain joins TRBV9 to TRBJ2-1; 10 positions match TRBD2. The V gene end was trimmed by 10 bases and the J gene end by 8 bases; junction bases not matched to a gene: 9. Germline V gives CDR1 SGDLS, CDR2 YYNGEE. There are 13 residues in the CDR3. The CDR3 region is CAHRSSGRHEQFF. DNA of the CDR3: TGTGCCCATAGGTCTAGCGGGAGACATGAGCAGTTCTTC. Combining the CDR3 with reference TRBV9 and TRBJ2-1 gives the whole variable domain DSGVTQTPKHLITATGQRVTLRCSPRSGDLSVYWYQQSLDQGLQFLIQYYNGEERAKGNILERFSAQQFPDLHSELNLSSLELGDSALYFCAHRSSGRHEQFFGPGTRLTVL.

The chain couples TRBV9 to TRBJ2-3; 8 bases are shared with TRBD1. From germline, CDR1 is SGDLS and CDR2 YYNGEE. The CDR3 sequence is 15 residues long. The trim removed 1 base at V and 0 bases at J, leaving 1 base unmatched. The CDR3: CASSVQGASTDTQYF. DNA of the CDR3: TGTGCCAGCAGCGTACAGGGGGCTAGCACAGATACGCAGTATTTT.

This clonotype was counted a few times. The chain carries TRBV7-6 and TRBJ2-1; D perhaps matches TRBD1 (5 bases). Germline-derived CDR1 and CDR2 are SGHVS and FNYEAQ. This CDR3 has 14 amino acids. V was cut by 4 bases and J by 1 base, with 8 bases left in between. The CDR3 DNA reads as TGTGCCAGCAGCTCCTACAGGTCCTACAATGAGCAGTTCTTC. Amino acids: CASSSYRSYNEQFF. The whole variable domain, remainder taken from reference TRBV7-6 and TRBJ2-1, is GAGVSQSPRYKVTKRGQDVALRCDPISGHVSLYWYRQALGQGPEFLTYFNYEAQQDKSGLPNDRFSAERPEGSISTLTIQRTEQRDSAMYRCASSSYRSYNEQFFGPGTRLTVL.

This clonotype has only a few counts. This chain links TRBV24-1 with TRBJ1-4, with 10 bases aligning to TRBD1. The CDR3 totals 15 residues. The germline CDR1 and CDR2 sequences are KGHDR and SFDVKD. V dropped 2 bases and J dropped 6; count of bases not matched to a gene: 2. The CDR3 DNA is TGTGCCACCAGTGATTCTGGGACAGGGGATGAAAAACTGTTTTTT. It codes for CATSDSGTGDEKLFF.

This clonotype occurred a few times. This rearrangement joins TRBV28 to TRBJ2-1, with D hard to call. In germline, CDR1 is MDHEN, CDR2 SYDVKM. The CDR3 extends over 12 amino acids. V was clipped by 3 bases and J by 6 bases, with 6 bases between them. CDR3 nucleotides: TGTGCCAGCAGTTTTGGTCGCAATGAGCAGTTCTTC. Protein sequence: CASSFGRNEQFF.

This clonotype appeared many times. The chain recombines TRBV5-1 with TRBJ2-2, with 8 bases matching TRBD1. The germline V gene has CDR1 SGHRS and CDR2 YFSETQ. This CDR3 spans 17 amino acids. The J segment lost 2 bases and the V segment lost 4 bases, leaving 10 bases of the junction unmatched. The chain's CDR3 is CASSPTSGGINTGELFF. The CDR3 region has the DNA TGCGCCAGCAGCCCAACCTCAGGGGGCATTAACACCGGGGAGCTGTTTTTT. Filled out from reference TRBV5-1 and TRBJ2-2, the complete variable domain reads KAGVTQTPRYLIKTRGQQVTLSCSPISGHRSVSWYQQTPGQGLQFLFEYFSETQRNKGNFPGRFSGRQFSNSRSEMNVSTLELGDSALYLCASSPTSGGINTGELFFGEGSRLTVL.

The chain links TRBV20-1 to TRBJ2-3; TRBD2 is a possible D gene (5 bases). Germline values: CDR1 DFQATT, CDR2 SNEGSKA (reference sequence). There are 12 residues in the CDR3. Trimming left V 8 bases short and J 5 bases short, with 14 bases between. CDR3: CSSGGLIDTQYF. The DNA for the CDR3 is TGCAGTAGCGGTGGGCTGATAGATACGCAGTATTTT.

There are many counts of this clonotype. The junction and the germline gene differ at one end; a read error may be behind it. The chain uses TRBV7-7 and TRBJ1-6; no definite D call. Germline V gene lookup returns CDR1 SSHAT and CDR2 FNYEAQ (reference sequence). The CDR3 spans 15 residues. This CDR3 is CASSRVRGRDSPLHF. Written as DNA, the CDR3 is TGTGCTAGCAGTCGAGTCCGGGGTCGGGATTCACCCCTCCACTTT.

V gene TRBV7-9 combines with J gene TRBJ1-2, with unresolved D. The CDR3 consists of 14 residues. Per the germline V gene, CDR1 is SEHNR and CDR2 is FQNEAQ (reference sequence). Deletions cut 6 bases from V and 4 bases from J, with 15 bases between. The CDR3 reads CASSPRTDLYGYTF. The CDR3 DNA follows: TGTGCCAGCAGTCCTAGGACGGATCTCTATGGCTACACCTTC.

The sample holds many counts of this clonotype. V and J are TRBV20-1 and TRBJ1-1; 9 nucleotides align to TRBD1. V gave up 6 bases and J gave up 0 bases; unmatched junction bases: 2. CDR1 DFQATT and CDR2 SNEGSKA come from the germline V gene (reference sequence). This CDR3 comprises 13 residues. The CDR3 DNA sequence: TGCAGTGCGGGACAGGGAATGAACACTGAAGCTTTCTTT. It encodes CSAGQGMNTEAFF.

This clonotype occurred many times. The chain couples TRBV7-9 to TRBJ2-7; perhaps TRBD2 as D (6 bases). CDR1 is SEHNR, CDR2 FQNEAQ, per germline (reference sequence). The CDR3 consists of 16 residues. Between the trimmed V and J ends, which lost 1 base and 3 bases, there was a span of 16 bases. Here the CDR3 DNA reads TGTGCCAGCAGCTTAGGGCAGGGAGGACTTATCTACGAGCAGTACTTC. Its protein is CASSLGQGGLIYEQYF.

The table lists this clonotype with a count of one. This chain uses TRBV28 with TRBJ1-1, with TRBD1 as a possible D gene (6 bases). The V gene's germline CDR1 is MDHEN and CDR2 SYDVKM. The CDR3 is 12 residues long. Trimming left V 6 bases short and J 3 bases short, with 8 bases between. DNA for the CDR3: TGTGCCAGCAGGCCAGGGGACACTGAAGCTTTCTTT. Its translation: CASRPGDTEAFF.

This clonotype was observed at least ten times. The gene calls are TRBV6-1 and TRBJ1-2; 7 positions match TRBD1. Germline V gene sequence: CDR1 MNHNS, CDR2 SASEGT. The J segment lost 3 bases and the V segment lost 5 bases, leaving 9 bases of the junction unmatched. This CDR3 has 15 residues. The chain's CDR3 is CASSTLGQIYYGYTF. The CDR3 DNA is TGTGCCAGCAGTACACTGGGACAGATTTACTATGGCTACACCTTC.

This clonotype was counted between two and nine times. CDR3 region: CASSPPGLAGSDTQYF. The CDR3 DNA reads as TGTGCCAGCAGCCCTCCGGGACTAGCGGGGTCAGATACGCAGTATTTT. The chain uses TRBV13 and TRBJ2-3, with 13 bases that match TRBD2. The junction had 6 bases not matched to a gene; V was cut back by 5 bases and J by 4 bases. Germline CDR1 reads PRHDT; CDR2 reads FYEKMQ (reference sequence). There are 16 residues in the CDR3.

This clonotype was seen at least ten times. V and J are TRBV29-1 and TRBJ1-1; D is perhaps TRBD1 (5 bases). The CDR3 extends over 12 amino acids. The germline CDR1 and CDR2 sequences are SQVTM and ANQGSEA. Trimming cost V 7 bases and J 11 bases, with 20 bases left between them. DNA of the CDR3: TGCAGCGCAGAGGCGGGGACCCTTGCTGCTTTCTTT. This sequence encodes CSAEAGTLAAFF.

Here the CDR3 reads CATSRDRGRETQYF. The CDR3 DNA reads TGTGCCACCAGCAGAGATCGGGGGCGAGAGACCCAGTACTTC. The rearrangement joins TRBV15 to TRBJ2-5, with D possibly being TRBD1 or TRBD2 (6 bases each). V was cut by 0 bases and J by 4 bases, with 9 bases left in between. CDR1 LNHNV and CDR2 YYDKDF come from the germline V gene (reference sequence). CDR3 length equals 14 residues.

This clonotype was observed a few times. The J gene is TRBJ1-4, the V gene TRBV28; D is perhaps TRBD1 (5 bases). There are 17 residues in the CDR3. V lost 1 base to trimming and J lost 8 bases, with 20 bases between them. CDR1 MDHEN and CDR2 SYDVKM come from the germline V gene. The CDR3 bases are TGTGCCAGCAGTTTATCTCCAGGGTTGATAGGGGAGGAAAAACTGTTTTTT. This sequence encodes CASSLSPGLIGEEKLFF.

There are many counts of this clonotype. The V and J genes are TRBV29-1 and TRBJ1-5, with D possibly being TRBD1 (6 bases). The CDR3 consists of 12 residues. Trimming cost V 3 bases and J 10 bases, with 13 bases left between them. Germline CDR1 is SQVTM and CDR2 is ANQGSEA. In DNA, the CDR3 is TGCAGCGTTGAGGCAGGGGATGGTCCCCAGCATTTT. Protein sequence: CSVEAGDGPQHF.